This T cell receptor beta chain is from a study of cytomegalovirus exposure and HLA in healthy donors. Study results and caveats: The majority of CMV-associated TCR beta chains were reported as apparently HLA-restricted in a later analysis. Analysis was performed later, and it showed HLA-associated TCR beta chains to be more clonally expanded than equally common others.

On this clone: No antigen is known for it.

Germline V gene sequence: CDR1 LGHNA, CDR2 YNFKEQ. V was pared by 3 bases and J by 4 bases, with 11 bases between. The CDR3 contains 14 residues. PCR was performed using 60 Vbeta and 13 Jbeta primers. Only in-frame clones appear in the TCRdb table, and some are missing; sequencing was by immunoSEQ multiplex PCR. The sample consists of about 130,000 clones, 70% to 80% of them appearing once. The chain recombines TRBV4-2 with TRBJ2-3; D is unresolved. The sequenced sample was PBMCs. The clonotype originates from a man aged 40-55 years in good health and CMV-seropositive. CDR3 protein: CASSQYPGPDTQYF. The CDR3 region has the DNA TGTGCCAGCAGCCAGTACCCCGGTCCAGATACGCAGTATTTT.